Many counts were recorded for the clone carrying this T cell receptor (beta chain). MiXCR, applied by TCRdb to the 5' RACE reads, yields one record per CDR3 protein. The sample includes nearly 55,000 distinct CDR3 sequences, about 24% of them seen just once. This CDR3 is 15 amino acids long. The germline V and J ends were trimmed by 4 bases and 2 bases, with 15 bases remaining between them. Material: tumor-infiltrating naive CD4+ T cells sorted from the breast tumor. Subset specified: naive CD4+ T cells, CD4+CD45RA+CD25-. The receptor's source is a female donor with breast cancer. The chain couples TRBV12-3 or TRBV12-4 to TRBJ2-7; D perhaps matches TRBD2 (6 bases). DNA of the CDR3: TGTGCCAGCAGTTCTGCGGGTGGCGGGACCTACGAGCAGTACTTC. It specifies CASSSAGGGTYEQYF.